These 16 T cell receptor beta chains were sequenced from one sample in a study of tumor-infiltrating lymphocytes in localized non-small cell lung cancer. Sequenced by immunoSEQ multiplex PCR; TCRdb stores in-frame clones only, minus some. The table has around 12,000 clones, roughly 67% seen once; the top ten hold around 7.3%. Sequenced material: lung tumor tissue. Receptors were obtained from a human donor with non-small cell lung cancer.

The chain carries TRBV10-2 and TRBJ2-7; the D gene is possibly TRBD1 (6 bases). Germline CDR1 WSHSY, CDR2 SAAADI. V lost 5 bases to trimming and J lost 2 bases, with 16 bases between them. CDR3 length equals 15 residues. The CDR3 DNA follows: TGCGCCAGCAGTTCCGACAGGTTGGGGACCTACGAGCAGTACTTC. Translated: CASSSDRLGTYEQYF.

Within the sample, this clone is medium-sized. The V call is TRBV29-1, the J call TRBJ1-2; the D is unclear. The CDR3 runs 12 residues. Germline CDR1 is SQVTM and CDR2 is ANQGSEA. V lost 4 bases to trimming and J lost 3 bases, with 9 bases between them. The CDR3 DNA follows: TGCAGCGTTGCAGGAGAGTACTATGGCTACACCTTC. Its translation: CSVAGEYYGYTF. Supplemented by reference TRBV29-1 and TRBJ1-2, the full variable domain reads SAVISQKPSRDICQRGTSLTIQCQVDSQVTMMFWYRQQPGQSLTLIATANQGSEATYESGFVIDKFPISRPNLTFSTLTVSNMSPEDSSIYLCSVAGEYYGYTFGSGTRLTVV.

Written as DNA, the CDR3 is TGTGCCAGCAGCCAAGTGTTGAGCTCCTACAATGAGCAGTTCTTC. Protein: CASSQVLSSYNEQFF. The chain couples TRBV14 to TRBJ2-1; D not certain. This CDR3 comprises 15 residues. The germline gives CDR1 SGHDN, CDR2 FVKESK. V lost 1 base, J lost 0 bases, and 7 bases lay in between.

Only one count was recorded for this clone. The chain joins TRBV5-4 to TRBJ1-3; D gene unclear. The CDR3 consists of 14 residues. Germline V gene lookup returns CDR1 SGHNT and CDR2 YYREEE (reference sequence). Deletions cut 2 bases from V and 8 bases from J, with 14 bases between. The CDR3 sequence is CASSLPQDADTIYF. DNA of the CDR3: TGTGCCAGCAGCTTACCCCAGGATGCGGACACCATATATTTT.

This clone was recorded a few times. The rearrangement links TRBV11-1 to TRBJ2-3; TRBD1 matches 7 bases. This CDR3 region has 16 residues. The J segment lost 1 base and the V segment lost 2 bases, leaving 6 bases of the junction unmatched. Germline lookup yields CDR1 SGHAT and CDR2 FQDESV (reference sequence). CDR3 amino acids: CASSLRQGGGTDTQYF. The CDR3 bases are TGTGCCAGCAGCTTACGACAGGGTGGAGGCACAGATACGCAGTATTTT.

The chain recombines TRBV18 with TRBJ1-1; unclear D gene. The germline V gene encodes CDR1 KGHSH and CDR2 LQKENI. The CDR3 has 14 amino acids. Between the trimmed V and J ends, which lost 6 bases and 2 bases, there was a span of 13 bases. The CDR3 region is CASSRQTLNTEAFF. CDR3 bases: TGTGCCAGCTCCCGCCAGACACTTAACACTGAAGCTTTCTTT. The full variable domain, its missing parts supplied by reference TRBV18 and TRBJ1-1, is NAGVMQNPRHLVRRRGQEARLRCSPMKGHSHVYWYRQLPEEGLKFMVYLQKENIIDESGMPKERFSAEFPKEGPSILRIQQVVRGDSAAYFCASSRQTLNTEAFFGQGTRLTVV.

The chain combines TRBV5-6 with TRBJ2-7; D is unclear. The CDR3 is 14 amino acids. Germline V gene data show CDR1 as SGHDT and CDR2 as YYEEEE. The V gene lost 0 bases and the J gene lost 2 bases, with 9 bases spanning the gap. For the CDR3, the DNA is TGTGCCAGCAGCTTGGATTTCGCGACCTACGAGCAGTACTTC. The encoded protein is CASSLDFATYEQYF. Supplemented by reference TRBV5-6 and TRBJ2-7, the full variable domain reads DAGVTQSPTHLIKTRGQQVTLRCSPKSGHDTVSWYQQALGQGPQFIFQYYEEEERQRGNFPDRFSGHQFPNYSSELNVNALLLGDSALYLCASSLDFATYEQYFGPGTRLTVT.

This chain joins TRBV9 and TRBJ1-1; no clear D gene. The CDR3 is made up of 15 amino acids. V lost 4 bases, J lost 3 bases, and 16 bases lay in between. Germline loops: CDR1 SGDLS, CDR2 YYNGEE. The CDR3 loop reads CASSPRGEEYTEAFF. CDR3 sequence (DNA): TGTGCCAGCAGCCCGAGAGGCGAGGAGTACACTGAAGCTTTCTTT. Drawing the rest from reference TRBV9 and TRBJ1-1, the complete variable domain is DSGVTQTPKHLITATGQRVTLRCSPRSGDLSVYWYQQSLDQGLQFLIQYYNGEERAKGNILERFSAQQFPDLHSELNLSSLELGDSALYFCASSPRGEEYTEAFFGQGTRLTVV.

This chain connects TRBV4-2 to TRBJ2-1; 10 bases match TRBD2. V lost 1 base, J lost 8 bases, and 8 bases stayed unmatched. Germline V gene data show CDR1 as LGHNA and CDR2 as YNFKEQ. This CDR3 is built from 16 residues. The DNA for the CDR3 is TGTGCCAGCAGCCAAGGGGCTAGCGGGAGTTTTGATGAGCAGTTCTTC. It translates to CASSQGASGSFDEQFF.

This clone was picked up a small number of times. CDR3 DNA sequence: TGTGCCAGTAGTACCTACTACGAGCAGTACTTC. This translates into CASSTYYEQYF. This chain joins TRBV19 and TRBJ2-7; D is undetermined. Germline V gene lookup returns CDR1 LNHDA and CDR2 SQIVND (reference sequence). Trimming took 4 bases from V and 3 from J, leaving 4 bases between them. This CDR3 contains 11 residues.

This clone has just a few counts. V and J are TRBV28 and TRBJ1-5; no definite D call. CDR1 is MDHEN, CDR2 SYDVKM, per germline. This CDR3 has 13 amino acids. Trimming removed 3 bases at V and 4 bases at J, with 7 bases between. The DNA for the CDR3 is TGTGCCAGCAGTTTTGCGGGGAATCAGCCCCAGCATTTT. Amino acid sequence: CASSFAGNQPQHF.

This clone is labeled as medium-sized (0.01 to 0.1%). Here the CDR3 reads CASSLAQGRGGYTF. The CDR3 DNA reads TGTGCCAGCAGCTTAGCACAGGGTCGGGGTGGCTACACCTTC. The V and J genes are TRBV11-2 and TRBJ1-2; a possible D gene is TRBD1 (6 bases). Looked up from germline, CDR1 is SGHAT and CDR2 is FQNNGV. This CDR3 comprises 14 residues. The V gene lost 1 base and the J gene lost 7 bases, with 13 bases spanning the gap.

The rearrangement uses TRBV29-1 and TRBJ1-1; D is ambiguous. Germline CDR1 SQVTM, CDR2 ANQGSEA. The V end was cut by 6 bases, the J end by 0 bases, with 8 bases between. The CDR3 contains 12 residues. DNA for the CDR3: TGCAGCGTCCGGGGTCTGAACACTGAAGCTTTCTTT. Residues: CSVRGLNTEAFF.

The V and J genes are TRBV6-5 and TRBJ2-7; no firm D call. The CDR3 sequence is 15 residues long. V dropped 0 bases and J dropped 0 bases, with 9 bases sitting between them. CDR1 is MNHEY, CDR2 SVGAGI, per germline. The DNA for the CDR3 is TGTGCCAGCAGTTACTCGAGTCTTTACTCCTACGAGCAGTACTTC. As protein: CASSYSSLYSYEQYF.

The rearrangement joins TRBV20-1 to TRBJ1-1, with TRBD1 identical over 10 bases. The CDR3 runs 11 residues. Trimming removed 2 bases from V and 10 bases from J; junction bases left unmatched: 1. Per germline, CDR1 DFQATT and CDR2 SNEGSKA (reference sequence). CDR3 loop: CSARWDRGAFF. CDR3 coding DNA: TGCAGTGCTAGATGGGACAGGGGAGCTTTCTTT.

The V gene is TRBV30, the J gene TRBJ2-5; D unresolved. Germline V CDR1 and CDR2: GTSNPN, SVGIG (reference sequence). Trimming stripped 6 bases from V and 6 bases from J, with 8 bases between. There are 10 residues in the CDR3. In DNA, the CDR3 is TGTGCCTGCATTGACAAGACCCAGTACTTC. It encodes CACIDKTQYF.